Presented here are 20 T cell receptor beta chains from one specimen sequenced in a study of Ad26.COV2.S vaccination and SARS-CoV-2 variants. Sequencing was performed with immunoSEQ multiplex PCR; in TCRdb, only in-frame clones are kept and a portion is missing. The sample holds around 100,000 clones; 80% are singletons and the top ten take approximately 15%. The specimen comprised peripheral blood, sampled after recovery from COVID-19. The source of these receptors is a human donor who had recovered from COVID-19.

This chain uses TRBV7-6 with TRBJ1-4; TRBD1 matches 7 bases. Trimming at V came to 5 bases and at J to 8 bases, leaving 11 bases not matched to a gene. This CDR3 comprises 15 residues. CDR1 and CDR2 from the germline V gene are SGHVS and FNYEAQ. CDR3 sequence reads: CASSPGGLGGEKLFF. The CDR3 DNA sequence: TGTGCCAGCAGCCCAGGGGGTTTAGGAGGCGAAAAACTGTTTTTT.

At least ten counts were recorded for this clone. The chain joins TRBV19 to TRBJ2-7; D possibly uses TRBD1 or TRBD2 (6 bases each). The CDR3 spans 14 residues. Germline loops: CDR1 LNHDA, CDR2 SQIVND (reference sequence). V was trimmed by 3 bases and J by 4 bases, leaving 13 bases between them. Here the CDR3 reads CASSMRGARYEQYF. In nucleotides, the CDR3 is TGTGCCAGTAGTATGAGGGGGGCGCGGTACGAGCAGTACTTC.

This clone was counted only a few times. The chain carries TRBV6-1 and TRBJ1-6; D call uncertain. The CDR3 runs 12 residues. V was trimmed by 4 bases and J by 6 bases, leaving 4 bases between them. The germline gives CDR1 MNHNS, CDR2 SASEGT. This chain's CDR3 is CASSGGNSPLHF. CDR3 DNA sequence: TGTGCCAGCAGTGGAGGTAATTCACCCCTCCACTTT.

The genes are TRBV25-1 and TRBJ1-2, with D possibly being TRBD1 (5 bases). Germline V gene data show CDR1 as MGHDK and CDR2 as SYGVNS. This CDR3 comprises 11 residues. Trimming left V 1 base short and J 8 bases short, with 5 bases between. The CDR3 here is CASSEWGGYTF. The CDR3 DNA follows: TGTGCCAGCAGTGAATGGGGGGGCTACACCTTC.

This CDR3 reads CASSVHGPQGGYTF. CDR3 nucleotides: TGTGCCAGCAGCGTACATGGGCCCCAGGGAGGCTACACCTTC. This chain links TRBV9 with TRBJ1-2, with D possibly matching TRBD1 (5 bases). Trimming stripped 1 base from V and 8 bases from J, with 15 bases between. The CDR3 spans 14 residues. Germline CDR1 is SGDLS and CDR2 is YYNGEE.

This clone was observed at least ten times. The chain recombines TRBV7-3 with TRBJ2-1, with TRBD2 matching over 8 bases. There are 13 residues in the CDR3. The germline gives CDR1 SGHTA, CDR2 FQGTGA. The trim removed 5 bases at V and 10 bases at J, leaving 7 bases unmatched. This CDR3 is CASSPSSGREQFF. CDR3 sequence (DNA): TGTGCCAGCAGCCCCTCTAGCGGGCGGGAGCAGTTCTTC.

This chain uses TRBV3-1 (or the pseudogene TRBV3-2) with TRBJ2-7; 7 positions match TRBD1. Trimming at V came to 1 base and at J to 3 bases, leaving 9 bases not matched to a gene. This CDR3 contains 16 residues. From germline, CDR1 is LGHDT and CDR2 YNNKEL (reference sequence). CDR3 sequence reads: CASSQGMTGKLYEQYF. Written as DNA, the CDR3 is TGTGCCAGCAGCCAAGGGATGACAGGGAAACTCTACGAGCAGTACTTC.

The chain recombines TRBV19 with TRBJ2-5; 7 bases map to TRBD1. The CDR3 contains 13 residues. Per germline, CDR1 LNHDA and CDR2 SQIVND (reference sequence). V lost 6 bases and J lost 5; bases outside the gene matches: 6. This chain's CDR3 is CASSRNRGETQYF. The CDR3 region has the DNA TGTGCCAGTAGCAGAAACAGGGGCGAGACCCAGTACTTC. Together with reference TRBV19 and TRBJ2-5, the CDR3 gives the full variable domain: DGGITQSPKYLFRKEGQNVTLSCEQNLNHDAMYWYRQDPGQGLRLIYYSQIVNDFQKGDIAEGYSVSREKKESFPLTVTSAQKNPTAFYLCASSRNRGETQYFGPGTRLLVL.

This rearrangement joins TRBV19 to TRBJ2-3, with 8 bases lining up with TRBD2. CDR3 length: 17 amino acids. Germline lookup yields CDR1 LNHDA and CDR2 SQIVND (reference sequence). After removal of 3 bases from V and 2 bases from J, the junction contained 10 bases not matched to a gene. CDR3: CASSIPRERGTTDTQYF. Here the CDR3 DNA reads TGTGCCAGTAGTATCCCCCGGGAGCGGGGGACCACAGATACGCAGTATTTT. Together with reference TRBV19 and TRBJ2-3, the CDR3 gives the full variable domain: DGGITQSPKYLFRKEGQNVTLSCEQNLNHDAMYWYRQDPGQGLRLIYYSQIVNDFQKGDIAEGYSVSREKKESFPLTVTSAQKNPTAFYLCASSIPRERGTTDTQYFGPGTRLTVL.

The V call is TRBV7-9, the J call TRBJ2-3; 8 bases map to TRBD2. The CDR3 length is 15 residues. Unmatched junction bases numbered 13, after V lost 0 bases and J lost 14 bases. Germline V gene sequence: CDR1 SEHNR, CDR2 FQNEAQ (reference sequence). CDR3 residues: CASSLASRGARHWYF. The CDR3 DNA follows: TGTGCCAGCAGCTTAGCGTCGCGGGGGGCTCGCCATTGGTATTTT. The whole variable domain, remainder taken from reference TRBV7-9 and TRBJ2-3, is DTGVSQNPRHKITKRGQNVTFRCDPISEHNRLYWYRQTLGQGPEFLTYFQNEAQLEKSRLLSDRFSAERPKGSFSTLEIQRTEQGDSAMYLCASSLASRGARHWYFGPGTRLTVL.

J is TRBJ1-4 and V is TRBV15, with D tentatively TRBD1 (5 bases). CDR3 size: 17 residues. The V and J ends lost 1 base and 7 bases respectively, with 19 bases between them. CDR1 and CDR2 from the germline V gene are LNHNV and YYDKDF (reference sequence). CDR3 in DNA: TGTGCCACCAGCAGAGCATCGGTCGGGGCTATACGTGAAAAACTGTTTTTT. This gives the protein CATSRASVGAIREKLFF.

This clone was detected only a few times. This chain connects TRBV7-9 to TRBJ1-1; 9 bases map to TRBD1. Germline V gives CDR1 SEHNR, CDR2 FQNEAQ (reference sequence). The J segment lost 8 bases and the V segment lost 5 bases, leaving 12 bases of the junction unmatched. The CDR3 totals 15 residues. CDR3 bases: TGTGCCAGCAGCGCCAAAGGACAGGGGACGACGGAAGCTTTCTTT. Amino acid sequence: CASSAKGQGTTEAFF.

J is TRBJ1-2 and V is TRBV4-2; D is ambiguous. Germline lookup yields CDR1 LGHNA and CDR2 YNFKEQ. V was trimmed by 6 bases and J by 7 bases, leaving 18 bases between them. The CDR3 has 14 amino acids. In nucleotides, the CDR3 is TGTGCCAGCAGTTATGGGTCAACGGAAAGTGGCTACACCTTC. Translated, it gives CASSYGSTESGYTF.

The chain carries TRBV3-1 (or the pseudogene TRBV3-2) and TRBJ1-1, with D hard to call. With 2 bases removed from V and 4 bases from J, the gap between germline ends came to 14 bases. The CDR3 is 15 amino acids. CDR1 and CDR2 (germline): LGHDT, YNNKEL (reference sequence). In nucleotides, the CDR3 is TGTGCCAGCAGCCAATTCCACGGGGTGACCACTGAAGCTTTCTTT. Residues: CASSQFHGVTTEAFF.

The CDR3 spells CASSLGSVADTQYF. Written as DNA, the CDR3 is TGCGCCAGCAGCTTGGGGTCTGTGGCAGATACGCAGTATTTT. The V and J genes are TRBV5-1 and TRBJ2-3; D is ambiguous. Trimming removed 0 bases from V and 4 bases from J, with 9 bases in between. CDR3 length: 14 amino acids. Germline loops: CDR1 SGHRS, CDR2 YFSETQ.

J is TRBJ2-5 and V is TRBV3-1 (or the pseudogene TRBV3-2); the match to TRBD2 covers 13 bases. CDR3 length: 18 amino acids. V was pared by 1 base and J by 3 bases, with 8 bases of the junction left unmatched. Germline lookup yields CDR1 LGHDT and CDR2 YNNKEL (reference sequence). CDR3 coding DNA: TGTGCCAGCAGCCAAGGACTAGCGGGGGGCCTCAGTGAAGAGACCCAGTACTTC. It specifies CASSQGLAGGLSEETQYF.

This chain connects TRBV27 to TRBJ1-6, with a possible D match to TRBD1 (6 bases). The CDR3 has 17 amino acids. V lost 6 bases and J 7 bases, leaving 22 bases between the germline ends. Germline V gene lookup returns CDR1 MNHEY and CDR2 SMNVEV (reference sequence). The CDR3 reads CASSSPVGGYENSPLHF. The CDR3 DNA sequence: TGTGCCAGCAGCTCGCCCGTGGGGGGCTACGAGAATTCACCCCTCCACTTT.

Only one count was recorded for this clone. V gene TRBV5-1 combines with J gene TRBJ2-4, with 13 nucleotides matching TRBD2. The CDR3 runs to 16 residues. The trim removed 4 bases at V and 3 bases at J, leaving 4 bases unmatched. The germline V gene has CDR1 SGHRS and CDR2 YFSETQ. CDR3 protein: CASSQGTSGDKNIQYF. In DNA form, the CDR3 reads TGCGCCAGCAGCCAGGGGACTAGCGGGGACAAAAACATTCAGTACTTC.

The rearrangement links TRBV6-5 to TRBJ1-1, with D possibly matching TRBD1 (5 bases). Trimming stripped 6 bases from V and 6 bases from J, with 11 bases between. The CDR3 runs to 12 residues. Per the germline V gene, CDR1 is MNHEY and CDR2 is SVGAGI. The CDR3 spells CASSLQDAEAFF. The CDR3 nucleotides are TGTGCCAGCAGCTTACAGGACGCTGAAGCTTTCTTT.

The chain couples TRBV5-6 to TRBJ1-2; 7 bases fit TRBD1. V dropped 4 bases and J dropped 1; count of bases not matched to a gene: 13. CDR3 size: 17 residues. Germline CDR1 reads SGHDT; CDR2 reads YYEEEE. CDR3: CASSRYDREELNYGYTF. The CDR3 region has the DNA TGTGCCAGCAGCCGTTACGACAGGGAAGAACTTAACTATGGCTACACCTTC.